What follows are 31 T cell receptor beta chains derived from one specimen sequenced in a study of blood T cell repertoires in COVID-19. Assay: immunoSEQ multiplex PCR; the TCRdb copy retains only in-frame clones and omits some. The sample lists about 200,000 clones; approximately 82% were seen once. Sequencing used peripheral blood. Receptors were obtained from a human donor with acute or convalescent COVID-19. The donor label of this sample is uncertain.

This rearrangement joins TRBV3-1 (or the pseudogene TRBV3-2) to TRBJ2-6, with TRBD1 matching over 7 bases. The germline V gene has CDR1 LGHDT and CDR2 YNNKEL (reference sequence). V gave up 4 bases and J gave up 3 bases; unmatched junction bases: 9. This CDR3 has 17 residues. CDR3 nucleotides: TGTGCCAGCAGCCTTTGGACAGGTGCGAATGGGGCCAACGTCCTGACTTTC. This codes for CASSLWTGANGANVLTF.

The chain uses TRBV18 and TRBJ2-7; the match to TRBD2 covers 10 bases. This CDR3 is built from 15 residues. CDR1 and CDR2 (germline): KGHSH, LQKENI. The V gene end was trimmed by 6 bases and the J gene end by 6 bases; junction bases not matched to a gene: 11. The CDR3 DNA reads TGTGCCAGCTCTCCAGCTAGCGGGAGAGACGGCGAGCAGTACTTC. Amino acids: CASSPASGRDGEQYF.

This sequence joins TRBV29-1 and TRBJ2-5; 11 bases are shared with TRBD1. Germline assignment: CDR1 SQVTM and CDR2 ANQGSEA. The ends lost 7 bases at V and 4 bases at J; junction bases unmatched: 5. CDR3 length: 13 residues. CDR3 nucleotide sequence: TGCAGCGGGGGACAGGGGGTGAGAGAGACCCAGTACTTC. The encoded protein is CSGGQGVRETQYF.

The V gene is TRBV9, the J gene TRBJ2-5, with 13 bases identical to TRBD2. This CDR3 has 15 amino acids. V lost 3 bases and J lost 4; bases outside the gene matches: 3. The germline V gene has CDR1 SGDLS and CDR2 YYNGEE. The CDR3 nucleotides are TGTGCCAGCAGCGAGGGACTAGCGGGACCAGAGACCCAGTACTTC. It yields the protein CASSEGLAGPETQYF.

This CDR3 is CAWTVREKLFF. The CDR3 bases are TGTGCCTGGACAGTCAGAGAAAAACTGTTTTTT. This rearrangement joins TRBV30 to TRBJ1-4; D is unresolved. Germline-derived CDR1 and CDR2 are GTSNPN and SVGIG (reference sequence). V gave up 4 bases and J gave up 8 bases, with 8 bases separating them. The CDR3 contains 11 residues.

This clone was detected only once. The J gene is TRBJ2-3, the V gene TRBV3-1 (or the pseudogene TRBV3-2), with 9 bases matching TRBD2. CDR1 is LGHDT, CDR2 YNNKEL, per germline (reference sequence). The CDR3 is 17 residues long. The V gene end was trimmed by 1 base and the J gene end by 7 bases; junction bases not matched to a gene: 12. In nucleotides, the CDR3 is TGTGCCAGCAGCCAAGGTCTCCCAGCGGGAGGACCCAATACGCAGTATTTT. Translating gives CASSQGLPAGGPNTQYF.

The rearrangement joins TRBV7-9 to TRBJ2-7, with a weak D call TRBD1 (5 bases). CDR3 length: 13 amino acids. Trimming stripped 3 bases from V and 3 bases from J, with 9 bases between. The V gene's germline CDR1 is SEHNR and CDR2 FQNEAQ (reference sequence). CDR3 residues: CASSFGRDYEQYF. CDR3 coding DNA: TGTGCCAGCAGCTTCGGCAGGGACTACGAGCAGTACTTC. Combining the CDR3 with reference TRBV7-9 and TRBJ2-7 gives the whole variable domain DTGVSQNPRHKITKRGQNVTFRCDPISEHNRLYWYRQTLGQGPEFLTYFQNEAQLEKSRLLSDRFSAERPKGSFSTLEIQRTEQGDSAMYLCASSFGRDYEQYFGPGTRLTVT.

This clone was seen once. The CDR3 DNA reads TGTGCCAGCAGCTTAGCCCACCCGGGGGGGACCCAGTACTTC. Translating it yields CASSLAHPGGTQYF. This chain joins TRBV7-2 and TRBJ2-5; 7 bases map to TRBD2. This CDR3 is 14 amino acids long. CDR1 SGHTA and CDR2 FQGNSA come from the germline V gene. J gave up 7 bases and V 0 bases, and 5 bases lay outside the gene matches.

The chain recombines TRBV25-1 with TRBJ1-2; 8 bases match TRBD1. This CDR3 has 16 amino acids. The V segment lost 6 bases and the J segment 7 bases; nucleotides outside the gene matches: 16. The germline V gene encodes CDR1 MGHDK and CDR2 SYGVNS. This CDR3 reads CASRVGSGQVLSGYTF. The CDR3 region has the DNA TGTGCCAGCAGGGTAGGCTCGGGACAGGTACTATCTGGCTACACCTTC.

The V call is TRBV11-2, the J call TRBJ2-3; 7 bases map to TRBD1. CDR3 length equals 16 residues. The germline gives CDR1 SGHAT, CDR2 FQNNGV. V was pared by 5 bases and J by 4 bases, with 12 bases of the junction left unmatched. Here the CDR3 DNA reads TGTGCCAGCAGCACAGGGACAGCCCGTCAGGCAGATACGCAGTATTTT. Translating gives CASSTGTARQADTQYF.

The chain combines TRBV6-5 with TRBJ1-2; 8 bases are shared with TRBD1. With 1 base clipped from V and 7 bases from J, the junction kept 2 bases outside the gene matches. CDR3 length equals 13 residues. Germline V CDR1 and CDR2: MNHEY, SVGAGI. CDR3 nucleotide sequence: TGTGCCAGCAGTTACTGGCAGGGGGCTGGCTACACCTTC. Its protein product is CASSYWQGAGYTF.

The chain links TRBV7-3 to TRBJ2-7; D possibly corresponds to TRBD2 (6 bases). The CDR3 loop spans 16 amino acids. The V gene lost 5 bases and the J gene lost 2 bases, with 19 bases spanning the gap. CDR1 and CDR2 from the germline V gene are SGHTA and FQGTGA. The CDR3 DNA follows: TGTGCCAGCAGCGTTGCGCGGGGCCTTCACACCTACGAGCAGTACTTC. Translated: CASSVARGLHTYEQYF.

The V gene is TRBV30, the J gene TRBJ2-5; 8 bases line up with TRBD2. CDR1 and CDR2 (germline): GTSNPN, SVGIG (reference sequence). With V trimmed by 2 bases and J by 2 bases, 10 bases remained unmatched. The length of the CDR3 is 16 residues. DNA for the CDR3: TGTGCCTGGAGTTCCGGTAGACTAGCGTTTCAAGAGACCCAGTACTTC. Translated, it gives CAWSSGRLAFQETQYF.

The chain combines TRBV27 with TRBJ2-3; 7 positions match TRBD1. This CDR3 is 15 amino acids long. V lost 6 bases and J lost 1; bases outside the gene matches: 7. Germline CDR1 is MNHEY and CDR2 is SMNVEV (reference sequence). CDR3 sequence (DNA): TGTGCCAGCAGCCTAGGGGGCTATGGCACAGATACGCAGTATTTT. Translated, it gives CASSLGGYGTDTQYF.

The chain employs TRBV7-2 and TRBJ2-3, with 8 bases matching TRBD2. CDR1 is SGHTA and CDR2 is FQGNSA in the germline V gene. Unmatched junction bases numbered 6, after V lost 2 bases and J lost 2 bases. This CDR3 region has 16 residues. The CDR3 loop reads CASSLLAGTNTDTQYF. CDR3 sequence (DNA): TGTGCCAGCAGCTTACTAGCGGGTACTAACACAGATACGCAGTATTTT. The whole variable domain, filled in from reference TRBV7-2 and TRBJ2-3, reads GAGVSQSPSNKVTEKGKDVELRCDPISGHTALYWYRQSLGQGLEFLIYFQGNSAPDKSGLPSDRFSAERTGGSVSTLTIQRTQQEDSAVYLCASSLLAGTNTDTQYFGPGTRLTVL.

The V and J genes are TRBV5-1 and TRBJ2-7; 8 bases are a match to TRBD1. The CDR3 is 15 residues long. Germline V CDR1 and CDR2: SGHRS, YFSETQ. J was trimmed by 3 bases and V by 0 bases; bases with no gene match: 5. The CDR3 DNA reads as TGCGCCAGCAGCTTGGGGACAGGGTTGGACTACGAGCAGTACTTC. Its translation is CASSLGTGLDYEQYF. Filled out from reference TRBV5-1 and TRBJ2-7, the complete variable domain reads KAGVTQTPRYLIKTRGQQVTLSCSPISGHRSVSWYQQTPGQGLQFLFEYFSETQRNKGNFPGRFSGRQFSNSRSEMNVSTLELGDSALYLCASSLGTGLDYEQYFGPGTRLTVT.

This chain uses TRBV5-4 with TRBJ2-5, with 7 bases identical to TRBD1. Germline values: CDR1 SGHNT, CDR2 YYREEE (reference sequence). This CDR3 spans 15 amino acids. Unmatched junction bases numbered 8, after V lost 4 bases and J lost 2 bases. The CDR3 DNA follows: TGTGCCAGCAGCAGAAAACAGGGGTCGCAAGAGACCCAGTACTTC. Translating gives CASSRKQGSQETQYF.

The chain couples TRBV7-2 to TRBJ2-3; possible D gene TRBD2, 6 bases. The V gene's germline CDR1 is SGHTA and CDR2 FQGNSA. The V end lost 4 bases, the J end lost 6 bases, and 20 bases lay between the germline ends. The CDR3 is 16 amino acids. The CDR3, as DNA: TGTGCCAGCAGCTACTACGCCACTAGTGGGGGGGATACGCAGTATTTT. This sequence encodes CASSYYATSGGDTQYF.

The chain carries TRBV7-2 and TRBJ1-1, with D perhaps matching TRBD1 (6 bases). Trimming took off 1 base at V and 5 bases at J, with 17 bases between the two ends. Germline V gene sequence: CDR1 SGHTA, CDR2 FQGNSA. The CDR3 sequence is 16 residues long. For the CDR3, the DNA is TGTGCCAGCAGCTTAGAAGCCCAGGGGATAGGGACTGAAGCTTTCTTT. Protein product: CASSLEAQGIGTEAFF.

This clone was seen just once. This chain joins TRBV27 and TRBJ2-7; 7 nucleotides align to TRBD2. Germline V lookup: CDR1 MNHEY, CDR2 SMNVEV (reference sequence). CDR3 length equals 15 residues. Trimming took 2 bases from V and 2 from J; bases not matched to a gene: 6. In DNA form, the CDR3 reads TGTGCCAGCAGTTTACTAGCGGCTCCTACCTACGAGCAGTACTTC. Amino acid sequence: CASSLLAAPTYEQYF.

The chain employs TRBV2 and TRBJ1-1; D not resolved. Trimming cost V 6 bases and J 2 bases, with 7 bases left between them. Germline CDR1 and CDR2: SNHLY and FYNNEI. The CDR3 extends over 12 amino acids. The CDR3 is CASRAGNTEAFF. The CDR3 DNA reads TGTGCCAGCAGGGCAGGCAACACTGAAGCTTTCTTT.

V gene TRBV11-2 combines with J gene TRBJ2-2; D possibly corresponds to TRBD1 (5 bases). Per the germline V gene, CDR1 is SGHAT and CDR2 is FQNNGV. Trimming left V 5 bases short and J 2 bases short, with 12 bases between. The CDR3 covers 15 residues. CDR3 loop: CASSPGAKNTGELFF. The CDR3 DNA follows: TGTGCCAGCAGCCCTGGGGCCAAAAACACCGGGGAGCTGTTTTTT.

The chain uses TRBV19 and TRBJ1-4, with D possibly being TRBD1 (5 bases). The CDR3 spans 14 residues. Between the trimmed V and J ends, which lost 6 bases and 3 bases, there was a span of 11 bases. Germline CDR1 LNHDA, CDR2 SQIVND (reference sequence). The CDR3 sequence is CASSWGVPNEKLFF. DNA of the CDR3: TGTGCCAGTAGCTGGGGGGTGCCTAATGAAAAACTGTTTTTT.

This chain uses TRBV5-1 with TRBJ2-7, with a weak D call TRBD2 (6 bases). The CDR3 spans 17 residues. From germline, CDR1 is SGHRS and CDR2 YFSETQ. With 1 base removed from V and 3 bases from J, the gap between germline ends came to 20 bases. The CDR3 sequence: CASSLTGGTPFGYEQYF. CDR3 sequence (DNA): TGCGCCAGCAGCTTGACTGGCGGGACGCCGTTTGGCTACGAGCAGTACTTC.

The rearrangement links TRBV9 to TRBJ1-1; tentative D call: TRBD1 (5 bases). Germline lookup yields CDR1 SGDLS and CDR2 YYNGEE. There are 14 residues in the CDR3. V was trimmed by 0 bases and J by 8 bases, leaving 14 bases between them. The CDR3 here is CASSVGGGRPEAFF. CDR3 nucleotide sequence: TGTGCCAGCAGCGTAGGGGGCGGCCGCCCCGAAGCTTTCTTT.

The chain joins TRBV25-1 to TRBJ1-1; 8 nucleotides agree with TRBD1. CDR1 is MGHDK and CDR2 is SYGVNS in the germline V gene. The trim removed 10 bases at V and 1 base at J, leaving 5 bases unmatched. CDR3 length: 13 amino acids. CDR3 coding DNA: TGTGCCAAACGGGACAGGAGGAACACTGAAGCTTTCTTT. As protein: CAKRDRRNTEAFF.

This clone has just one count. The J gene is TRBJ2-1, the V gene TRBV29-1, with 8 bases lining up with TRBD2. The germline CDR1 and CDR2 sequences are SQVTM and ANQGSEA. V lost 2 bases and J lost 4; bases outside the gene matches: 7. This CDR3 is built from 15 residues. This CDR3 reads CSVEMAGGRYNEQFF. CDR3 in DNA: TGCAGCGTTGAAATGGCGGGAGGACGATACAATGAGCAGTTCTTC.

The rearrangement joins TRBV18 to TRBJ1-5; no reliable D call. In germline, CDR1 is KGHSH, CDR2 LQKENI. Trimming shortened V by 3 bases and J by 1 base, and 13 bases separated the two germline ends. This CDR3 is 16 amino acids long. The CDR3 spells CASSPREGESNQPQHF. CDR3 DNA: TGTGCCAGCTCACCTCGGGAAGGTGAAAGCAATCAGCCCCAGCATTTT.

V and J are TRBV7-9 and TRBJ2-1; perhaps TRBD2 as D (6 bases). Germline-derived CDR1 and CDR2 are SEHNR and FQNEAQ (reference sequence). Trimming cost V 5 bases and J 9 bases, with 20 bases left between them. The CDR3 consists of 15 residues. CDR3 sequence reads: CASSKPGLAGGEQFF. In DNA form, the CDR3 reads TGTGCCAGCAGCAAACCGGGACTCGCCGGGGGTGAGCAGTTCTTC.

This clone turned up a few times. This chain links TRBV5-4 with TRBJ2-3, with 11 bases identical to TRBD2. This CDR3 has 15 residues. Germline lookup yields CDR1 SGHNT and CDR2 YYREEE (reference sequence). Trimming took 2 bases from V and 7 from J; bases not matched to a gene: 6. In nucleotides, the CDR3 is TGTGCCAGCAGCTTTAGCGGGAGGGAACATTATACGCAGTATTTT. Its translation: CASSFSGREHYTQYF.

J is TRBJ1-1 and V is TRBV5-4; 7 nucleotides align to TRBD1. The CDR3 covers 17 residues. Germline values: CDR1 SGHNT, CDR2 YYREEE (reference sequence). Germline trimming cut 5 bases from V and 3 bases from J; bases unmatched to any gene: 16. Here the CDR3 reads CASRKGGALGVYTEAFF. As DNA, the CDR3 is TGTGCCAGCAGGAAAGGGGGCGCCCTTGGGGTGTACACTGAAGCTTTCTTT. Full variable domain (outside the CDR3, taken from reference TRBV5-4 and TRBJ1-1): ETGVTQSPTHLIKTRGQQVTLRCSSQSGHNTVSWYQQALGQGPQFIFQYYREEENGRGNFPPRFSGLQFPNYSSELNVNALELDDSALYLCASRKGGALGVYTEAFFGQGTRLTVV.